Listed below are T cell receptor beta chains from one sample, sequenced in a study of T cell repertoires in cytomegalovirus infection. A single record per CDR3 protein comes from TCRdb applying MiXCR to the reads. The table has approximately 300,000 distinct CDR3 sequences, just under 25% seen once. These TCRs are of unknown antigen specificity. The source material was cultured PBMCs, sampled from culture after CMV antigen stimulation. Receptors originate from a human donor in good health (CMV status not recorded). Some clones in this sample may be carry-over from other donors' samples. CDR3s include the opening cysteine and the closing phenylalanine or tryptophan. A D gene is named only where the DNA matches it firmly. Size is stated for part of the rows, as once, few or many counts, or as a class when the clone is expanded.

CDR3aa: CASSRTGAGVRANTGELFF
CDR3nt: TGTGCCAGTTCCCGCACAGGAGCGGGAGTTCGGGCGAACACCGGGGAGCTGTTTTTT
j_gene: TRBJ2-2
abundance: .
v_gene: TRBV19
d_gene: TRBD2

CDR3aa: CAISGRTLSPTNTGELFF
CDR3nt: TGTGCCATCAGTGGTCGGACTCTCTCCCCTACGAACACCGGGGAGCTGTTTTTT
j_gene: TRBJ2-2
abundance: .
v_gene: TRBV10-3
d_gene: .

CDR3aa: CASSEPWTDIYGYTF
CDR3nt: TGTGCCAGCAGTGAGCCTTGGACGGATATCTATGGCTATACCTTC
j_gene: TRBJ1-2
abundance: .
v_gene: TRBV2
d_gene: .

CDR3aa: CASRYRGQDTEAFF
CDR3nt: TGTGCCAGCAGATACAGGGGCCAGGACACTGAAGCTTTCTTT
j_gene: TRBJ1-1
abundance: few
v_gene: TRBV12-3/TRBV12-4
d_gene: TRBD1

CDR3aa: CASTGPTDTQYF
CDR3nt: TGTGCCAGCACAGGCCCCACAGATACGCAGTATTTT
j_gene: TRBJ2-3
abundance: .
v_gene: TRBV6-2/TRBV6-3
d_gene: .

CDR3aa: CASSIGRLAGLETQYF
CDR3nt: TGTGCCAGTAGTATAGGAAGACTAGCGGGATTGGAGACCCAGTACTTC
j_gene: TRBJ2-5
abundance: many
v_gene: TRBV19
d_gene: TRBD2

CDR3aa: CASRIRESGETQYF
CDR3nt: TGTGCCAGCAGAATCCGGGAGTCCGGAGAGACCCAGTACTTC
j_gene: TRBJ2-5
abundance: few
v_gene: TRBV2
d_gene: .

CDR3aa: CASSPGQGLHGEQFF
CDR3nt: TGTGCCAGCAGCCCGGGACAGGGGTTGCATGGTGAGCAGTTCTTC
j_gene: TRBJ2-1
abundance: .
v_gene: TRBV7-9
d_gene: TRBD1

CDR3aa: CASSQDGSDYGYTF
CDR3nt: TGTGCCAGCAGCCAAGATGGCAGCGACTATGGCTACACCTTC
j_gene: TRBJ1-2
abundance: few
v_gene: TRBV14
d_gene: .

CDR3aa: CATSDPRLDRNGSYEQYF
CDR3nt: TGTGCCACCAGTGACCCTAGATTGGACAGGAACGGCTCCTACGAGCAGTACTTC
j_gene: TRBJ2-7
abundance: many
v_gene: TRBV24-1
d_gene: TRBD1

CDR3aa: CASSSPDSGRRHNEQFF
CDR3nt: TGTGCCAGCAGCTCTCCCGACAGCGGGAGGAGACACAATGAGCAGTTCTTC
j_gene: TRBJ2-1
abundance: few
v_gene: TRBV7-3
d_gene: TRBD2

CDR3aa: CASSPRFASPYNEQFF
CDR3nt: TGTGCCAGCAGCCCTAGGTTTGCTAGTCCCTACAATGAGCAGTTCTTC
j_gene: TRBJ2-1
abundance: many
v_gene: TRBV7-2
d_gene: .